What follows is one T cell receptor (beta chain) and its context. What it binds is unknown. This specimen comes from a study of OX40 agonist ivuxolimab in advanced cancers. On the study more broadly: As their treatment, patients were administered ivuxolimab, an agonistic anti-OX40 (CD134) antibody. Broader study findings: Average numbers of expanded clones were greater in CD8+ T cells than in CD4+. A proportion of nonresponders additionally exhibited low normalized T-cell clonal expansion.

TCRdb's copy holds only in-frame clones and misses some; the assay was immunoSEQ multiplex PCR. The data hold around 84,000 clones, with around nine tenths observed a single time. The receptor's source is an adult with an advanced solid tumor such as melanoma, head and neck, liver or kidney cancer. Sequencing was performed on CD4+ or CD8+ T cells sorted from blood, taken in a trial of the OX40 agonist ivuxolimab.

CDR3 sequence (DNA): TGTGCCAGCACCTTCCTGGACACCATATATTTT. Amino acids: CASTFLDTIYF. The chain employs TRBV28 and TRBJ1-3; D gene unclear. Germline V gene sequence: CDR1 MDHEN, CDR2 SYDVKM. Trimming removed 7 bases from V and 8 bases from J, with 9 bases in between. The CDR3 is 11 amino acids.